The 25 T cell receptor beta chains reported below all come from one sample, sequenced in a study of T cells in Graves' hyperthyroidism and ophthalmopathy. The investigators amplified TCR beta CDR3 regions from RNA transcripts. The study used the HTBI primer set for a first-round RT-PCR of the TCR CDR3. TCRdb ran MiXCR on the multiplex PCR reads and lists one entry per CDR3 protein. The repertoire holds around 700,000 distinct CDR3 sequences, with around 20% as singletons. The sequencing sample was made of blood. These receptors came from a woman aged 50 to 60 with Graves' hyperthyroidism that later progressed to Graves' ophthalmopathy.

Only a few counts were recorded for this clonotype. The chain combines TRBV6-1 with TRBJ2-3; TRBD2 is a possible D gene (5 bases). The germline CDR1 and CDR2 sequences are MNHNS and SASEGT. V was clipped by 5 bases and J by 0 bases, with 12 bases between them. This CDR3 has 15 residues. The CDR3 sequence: CASSIGLLSTDTQYF. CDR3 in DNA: TGTGCCAGCAGTATCGGACTTCTTAGCACAGATACGCAGTATTTT.

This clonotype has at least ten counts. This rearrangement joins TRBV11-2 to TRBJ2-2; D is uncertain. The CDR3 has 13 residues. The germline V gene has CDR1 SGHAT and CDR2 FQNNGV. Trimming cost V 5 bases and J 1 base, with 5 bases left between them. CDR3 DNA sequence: TGTGCCAGCAGCCCCCAGAACACCGGGGAGCTGTTTTTT. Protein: CASSPQNTGELFF.

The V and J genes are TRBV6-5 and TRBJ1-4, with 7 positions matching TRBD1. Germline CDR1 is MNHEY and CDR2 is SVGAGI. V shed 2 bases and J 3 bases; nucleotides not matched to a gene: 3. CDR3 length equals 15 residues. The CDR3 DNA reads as TGTGCCAGCAGTTACCCGGGACAGCCTAATGAAAAACTGTTTTTT. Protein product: CASSYPGQPNEKLFF.

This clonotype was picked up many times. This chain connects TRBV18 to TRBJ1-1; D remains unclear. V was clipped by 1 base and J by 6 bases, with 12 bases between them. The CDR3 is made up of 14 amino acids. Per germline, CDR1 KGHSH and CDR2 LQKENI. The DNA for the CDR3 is TGTGCCAGCTCACCACTCTCGGGAAGCCCTGAAGCTTTCTTT. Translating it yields CASSPLSGSPEAFF.

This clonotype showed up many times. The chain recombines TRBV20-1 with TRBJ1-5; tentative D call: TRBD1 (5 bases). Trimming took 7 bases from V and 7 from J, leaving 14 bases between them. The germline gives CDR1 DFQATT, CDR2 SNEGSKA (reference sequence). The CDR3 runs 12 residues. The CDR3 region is CSVGDLVQPQHF. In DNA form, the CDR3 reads TGCAGTGTAGGGGATCTGGTCCAGCCCCAGCATTTT.

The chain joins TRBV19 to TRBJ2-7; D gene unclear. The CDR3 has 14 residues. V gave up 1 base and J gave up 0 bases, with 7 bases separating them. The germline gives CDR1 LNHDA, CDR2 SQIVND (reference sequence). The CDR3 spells CASSIGPVSYEQYF. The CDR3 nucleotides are TGTGCCAGTAGTATAGGCCCGGTCTCCTACGAGCAGTACTTC.

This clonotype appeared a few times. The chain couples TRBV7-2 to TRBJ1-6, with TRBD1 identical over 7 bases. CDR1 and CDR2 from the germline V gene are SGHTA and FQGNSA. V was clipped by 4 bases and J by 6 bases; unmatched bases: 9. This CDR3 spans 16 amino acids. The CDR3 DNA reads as TGTGCCAGCAGCTCCCGAGCGACAGGGTCTAATTCACCCCTCCACTTT. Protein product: CASSSRATGSNSPLHF. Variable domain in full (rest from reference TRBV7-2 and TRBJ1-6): GAGVSQSPSNKVTEKGKDVELRCDPISGHTALYWYRQSLGQGLEFLIYFQGNSAPDKSGLPSDRFSAERTGGSVSTLTIQRTQQEDSAVYLCASSSRATGSNSPLHFGNGTRLTVT.

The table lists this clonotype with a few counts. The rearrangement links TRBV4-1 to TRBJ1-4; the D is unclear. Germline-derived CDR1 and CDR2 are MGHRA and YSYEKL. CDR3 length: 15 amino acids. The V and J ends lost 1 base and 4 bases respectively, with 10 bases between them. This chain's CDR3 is CASSQVQLSNEKLFF. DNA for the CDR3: TGCGCCAGCAGCCAAGTCCAACTGAGTAATGAAAAACTGTTTTTT.

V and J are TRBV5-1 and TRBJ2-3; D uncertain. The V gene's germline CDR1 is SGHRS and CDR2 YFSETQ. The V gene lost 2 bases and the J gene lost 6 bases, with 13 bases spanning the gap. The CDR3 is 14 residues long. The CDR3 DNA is TGCGCCAGCAGCTTAGTTGTTCTGTCGGATACGCAGTATTTT. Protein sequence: CASSLVVLSDTQYF.

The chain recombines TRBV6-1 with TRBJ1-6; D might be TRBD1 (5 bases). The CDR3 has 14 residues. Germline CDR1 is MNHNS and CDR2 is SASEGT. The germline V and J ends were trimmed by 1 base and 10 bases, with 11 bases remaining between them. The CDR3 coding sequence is TGTGCCAGCAGTGAAGTCAGGGAAGCGTCACCCCTCCACTTT. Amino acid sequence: CASSEVREASPLHF.

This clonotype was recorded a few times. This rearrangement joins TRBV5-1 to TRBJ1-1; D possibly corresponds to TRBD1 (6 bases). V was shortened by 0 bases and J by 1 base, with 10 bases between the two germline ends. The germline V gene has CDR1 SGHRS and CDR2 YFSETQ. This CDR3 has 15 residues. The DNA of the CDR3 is TGCGCCAGCAGCTTGGTACCGGGGGCGAACACTGAAGCTTTCTTT. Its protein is CASSLVPGANTEAFF.

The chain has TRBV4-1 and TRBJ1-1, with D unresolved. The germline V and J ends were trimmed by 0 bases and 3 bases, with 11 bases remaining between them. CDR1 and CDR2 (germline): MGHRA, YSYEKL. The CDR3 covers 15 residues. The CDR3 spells CASSQDRELHTEAFF. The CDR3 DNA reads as TGCGCCAGCAGCCAAGATCGGGAGTTGCACACTGAAGCTTTCTTT.

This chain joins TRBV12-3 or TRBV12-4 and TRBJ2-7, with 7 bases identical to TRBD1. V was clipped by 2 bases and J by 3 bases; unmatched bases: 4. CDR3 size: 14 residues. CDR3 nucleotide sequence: TGTGCCAGCAGTTTACAGGGGGTGGTCTACGAGCAGTACTTC. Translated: CASSLQGVVYEQYF.

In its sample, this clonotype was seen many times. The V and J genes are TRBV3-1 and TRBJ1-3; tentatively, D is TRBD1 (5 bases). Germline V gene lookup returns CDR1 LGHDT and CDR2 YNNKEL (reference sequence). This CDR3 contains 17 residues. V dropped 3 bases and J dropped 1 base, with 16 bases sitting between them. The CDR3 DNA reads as TGTGCCAGCAGCCAGGTCCTCAGGGCGAATTCTGGAAACACCATATATTTT. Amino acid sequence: CASSQVLRANSGNTIYF.

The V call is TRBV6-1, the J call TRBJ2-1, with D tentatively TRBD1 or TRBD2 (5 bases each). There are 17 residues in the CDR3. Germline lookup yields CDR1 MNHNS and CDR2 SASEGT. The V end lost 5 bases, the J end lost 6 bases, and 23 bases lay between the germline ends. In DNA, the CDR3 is TGTGCCAGCAGTTTCACGGGACGCGTCGGGAACGGCAATGAGCAGTTCTTC. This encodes CASSFTGRVGNGNEQFF.

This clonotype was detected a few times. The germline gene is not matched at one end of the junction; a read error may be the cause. This chain's CDR3 is CANSLGAGNNSPLHF. In DNA, the CDR3 is TGTGCCAACAGCTTGGGGGCAGGGAATAATTCACCCCTCCACTTT. The chain joins TRBV5-5 to TRBJ1-6; possible D gene TRBD1, 6 bases. CDR1 is SGHKS, CDR2 YYEKEE, per germline (reference sequence). CDR3 length equals 15 residues.

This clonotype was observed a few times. The CDR3 DNA reads TGTGCCAGCAGCTTAGGTGGGGGTGGTAATTCACCCCTCCACTTT. Translating it yields CASSLGGGGNSPLHF. J is TRBJ1-6 and V is TRBV11-1; D perhaps matches TRBD1 (5 bases). Per germline, CDR1 SGHAT and CDR2 FQDESV (reference sequence). The V end lost 1 base, the J end lost 6 bases, and 10 bases lay between the germline ends. This CDR3 has 15 residues. Looking up the rest from reference TRBV11-1 and TRBJ1-6 gives the full variable domain: EAEVAQSPRYKITEKSQAVAFWCDPISGHATLYWYRQILGQGPELLVQFQDESVVDDSQLPKDRFSAERLKGVDSTLKIQPAELGDSAMYLCASSLGGGGNSPLHFGNGTRLTVT.

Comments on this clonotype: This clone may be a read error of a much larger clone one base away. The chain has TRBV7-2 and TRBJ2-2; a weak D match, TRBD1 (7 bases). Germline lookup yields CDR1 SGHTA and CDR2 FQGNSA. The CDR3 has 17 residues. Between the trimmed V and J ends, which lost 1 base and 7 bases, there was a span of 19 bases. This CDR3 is CASSLVASRGVGGELFF. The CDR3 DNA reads TGTGCCAGCAGCTTAGTTGCTAGCAGGGGGGTCGGCGGGGAGCTGTTTTTT.

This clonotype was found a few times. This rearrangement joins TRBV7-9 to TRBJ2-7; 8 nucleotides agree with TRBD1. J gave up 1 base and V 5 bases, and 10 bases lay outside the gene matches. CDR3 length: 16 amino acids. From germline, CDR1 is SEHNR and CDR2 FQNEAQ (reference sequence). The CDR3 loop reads CASSILQGAISYEQYF. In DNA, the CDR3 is TGTGCCAGCAGCATCCTTCAGGGGGCGATTTCCTACGAGCAGTACTTC. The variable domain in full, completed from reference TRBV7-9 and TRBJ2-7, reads DTGVSQNPRHKITKRGQNVTFRCDPISEHNRLYWYRQTLGQGPEFLTYFQNEAQLEKSRLLSDRFSAERPKGSFSTLEIQRTEQGDSAMYLCASSILQGAISYEQYFGPGTRLTVT.

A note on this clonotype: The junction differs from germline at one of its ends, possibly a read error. The CDR3 DNA is TGTGCCGGCAGCAATGGACAGGGGGGAGATACGCAGTATTTT. It yields the protein CAGSNGQGGDTQYF. The V and J genes are TRBV11-1 and TRBJ2-3; 10 nucleotides line up with TRBD1. CDR3 length: 14 residues. CDR1 and CDR2 from the germline V gene are SGHAT and FQDESV (reference sequence). Full variable domain (rest looked up from reference TRBV11-1 and TRBJ2-3): EAEVAQSPRYKITEKSQAVAFWCDPISGHATLYWYRQILGQGPELLVQFQDESVVDDSQLPKDRFSAERLKGVDSTLKIQPAELGDSAMYLCAGSNGQGGDTQYFGPGTRLTVL.

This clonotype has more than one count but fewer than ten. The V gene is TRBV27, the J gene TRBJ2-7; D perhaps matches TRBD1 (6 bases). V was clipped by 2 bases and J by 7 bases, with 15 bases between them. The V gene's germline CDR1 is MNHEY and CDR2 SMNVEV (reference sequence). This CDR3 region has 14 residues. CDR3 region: CASSLTNRDWEQYF. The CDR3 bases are TGTGCCAGCAGTTTAACGAACAGGGATTGGGAGCAGTACTTC.

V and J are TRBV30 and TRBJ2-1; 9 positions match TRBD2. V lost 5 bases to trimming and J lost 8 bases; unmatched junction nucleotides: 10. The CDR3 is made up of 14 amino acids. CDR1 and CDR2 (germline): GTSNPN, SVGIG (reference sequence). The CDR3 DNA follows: TGTGCCTGGGAGCTTAGCGGGGGATTGTATGAGCAGTTCTTC. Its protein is CAWELSGGLYEQFF.

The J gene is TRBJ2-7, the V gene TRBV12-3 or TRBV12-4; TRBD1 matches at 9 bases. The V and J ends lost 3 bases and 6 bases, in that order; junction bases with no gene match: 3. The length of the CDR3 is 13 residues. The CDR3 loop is CASSFGQGLEQYF. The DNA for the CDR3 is TGTGCCAGCAGTTTCGGACAGGGGCTCGAGCAGTACTTC.

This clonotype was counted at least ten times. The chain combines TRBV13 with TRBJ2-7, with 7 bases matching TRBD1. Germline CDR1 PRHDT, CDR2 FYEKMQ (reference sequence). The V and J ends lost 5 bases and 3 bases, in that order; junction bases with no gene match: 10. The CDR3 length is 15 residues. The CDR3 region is CASSARDRGDYEQYF. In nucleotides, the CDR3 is TGTGCCAGCAGCGCCCGGGACAGAGGAGACTACGAGCAGTACTTC. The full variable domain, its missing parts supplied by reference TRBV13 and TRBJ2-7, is AAGVIQSPRHLIKEKRETATLKCYPIPRHDTVYWYQQGPGQDPQFLISFYEKMQSDKGSIPDRFSAQQFSDYHSELNMSSLELGDSALYFCASSARDRGDYEQYFGPGTRLTVT.

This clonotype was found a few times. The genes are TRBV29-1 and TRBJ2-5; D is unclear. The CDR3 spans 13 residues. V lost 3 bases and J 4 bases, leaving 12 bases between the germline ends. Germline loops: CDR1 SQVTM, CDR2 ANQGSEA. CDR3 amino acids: CSVEDGPPETQYF. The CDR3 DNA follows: TGCAGCGTTGAGGACGGCCCCCCAGAGACCCAGTACTTC.